The rows below give T cell receptor beta chains drawn from one sample of a study of cytomegalovirus exposure and HLA in healthy donors. Clones were read by immunoSEQ multiplex PCR, and TCRdb kept only the in-frame ones, dropping some. The data contain some 98,000 clones, roughly 81% of them seen just once; the ten biggest clones take up approximately 1.5%. The specimen sequenced was PBMCs. The receptors originated from a man between 35 and 55 years old in good health and CMV-seronegative. Each CDR3 is given with its conserved first and last residue. Fields, in order: CDR3 protein, CDR3 DNA, clone size, D gene, J gene, V gene. A D gene is named only where the DNA matches it firmly. Clone size is stated in some rows and not others, as once, few, many or a class when expanded.

CDR3aa: CASSIPDRLYGYTF
CDR3nt: TGTGCCAGTAGTATCCCCGACAGGCTTTATGGCTACACCTTC
abundance: NA
d_gene: NA
j_gene: TRBJ1-2
v_gene: TRBV19

CDR3aa: CASGLETGPNYGYTF
CDR3nt: TGTGCTAGTGGTTTGGAGACAGGGCCAAACTATGGCTACACCTTC
abundance: NA
d_gene: TRBD1
j_gene: TRBJ1-2
v_gene: TRBV12-5

CDR3aa: CASSGGSLGNTEAFF
CDR3nt: TGTGCCAGCAGCGGCGGGTCGCTGGGGAACACTGAAGCTTTCTTT
abundance: once
d_gene: NA
j_gene: TRBJ1-1
v_gene: TRBV9

CDR3aa: CASSGGQGNYGYTF
CDR3nt: TGTGCCAGCAGCGGGGGACAGGGGAACTATGGCTACACCTTC
abundance: few
d_gene: TRBD1
j_gene: TRBJ1-2
v_gene: TRBV6-5

CDR3aa: CASSVQTGGQETQYF
CDR3nt: TGTGCCAGCAGCGTTCAGACGGGGGGGCAAGAGACCCAGTACTTC
abundance: NA
d_gene: TRBD2
j_gene: TRBJ2-5
v_gene: TRBV9

CDR3aa: CASSVTVTNTGELFF
CDR3nt: TGTGCCAGTAGTGTAACAGTGACGAACACCGGGGAGCTGTTTTTT
abundance: NA
d_gene: NA
j_gene: TRBJ2-2
v_gene: TRBV19

CDR3aa: CASSLPVQGLETQYF
CDR3nt: TGTGCCAGCAGCTTACCTGTACAGGGTTTGGAGACCCAGTACTTC
abundance: NA
d_gene: NA
j_gene: TRBJ2-5
v_gene: TRBV7-2

CDR3aa: CASSSEGGTGARAFF
CDR3nt: TGTGCCAGCAGCTCAGAGGGGGGGACGGGGGCTAGAGCTTTCTTT
abundance: NA
d_gene: NA
j_gene: TRBJ1-1
v_gene: TRBV11-2

CDR3aa: CASSSGHSGSYEQYF
CDR3nt: TGTGCCAGCAGCAGTGGACATAGCGGATCCTACGAGCAGTACTTC
abundance: NA
d_gene: NA
j_gene: TRBJ2-7
v_gene: TRBV11-2

CDR3aa: CASARTGNYGYTF
CDR3nt: TGTGCTAGTGCTCGGACAGGGAACTATGGCTACACCTTC
abundance: once
d_gene: TRBD1
j_gene: TRBJ1-2
v_gene: TRBV12-5

CDR3aa: CASSPGGVRPQHF
CDR3nt: TGTGCCAGCAGCCCGGGGGGGGTGCGGCCCCAGCATTTT
abundance: NA
d_gene: NA
j_gene: TRBJ1-5
v_gene: TRBV25-1

CDR3aa: CASSEDRLSLRAEAFF
CDR3nt: TGTGCCAGCAGTGAGGACAGACTCTCTTTGAGGGCTGAAGCTTTCTTT
abundance: NA
d_gene: NA
j_gene: TRBJ1-1
v_gene: TRBV2

CDR3aa: CASSAPRSGTGSHSPLHF
CDR3nt: TGTGCCAGCAGCGCACCCCGATCTGGGACAGGTTCCCATTCACCCCTCCACTTT
abundance: NA
d_gene: NA
j_gene: TRBJ1-6
v_gene: TRBV21-1

CDR3aa: CAITSGTGSDGYTF
CDR3nt: TGTGCCATCACTTCAGGGACAGGCTCGGATGGCTACACCTTC
abundance: NA
d_gene: TRBD1
j_gene: TRBJ1-2
v_gene: TRBV10-3

CDR3aa: CASPGAGANYGYTF
CDR3nt: TGTGCCAGCCCCGGTGCGGGAGCTAACTATGGCTACACCTTC
abundance: once
d_gene: NA
j_gene: TRBJ1-2
v_gene: TRBV21-1

CDR3aa: CTSTGDGYF
CDR3nt: TGCACCAGCACAGGGGATGGTTATTTT
abundance: NA
d_gene: NA
j_gene: TRBJ1-3
v_gene: TRBV1

CDR3aa: CASSLRQGLNEKLFF
CDR3nt: TGCGCCAGCAGCCTTCGACAGGGCCTTAATGAAAAACTGTTTTTT
abundance: NA
d_gene: TRBD1
j_gene: TRBJ1-4
v_gene: TRBV5-1

CDR3aa: CSVNSALRAFGEAFF
CDR3nt: TGCAGCGTTAATTCAGCCCTAAGAGCGTTCGGTGAAGCTTTCTTT
abundance: NA
d_gene: NA
j_gene: TRBJ1-1
v_gene: TRBV29-1

CDR3aa: CASSSIGQGSTEAFF
CDR3nt: TGTGCCAGCAGCTCCATCGGGCAGGGGAGCACTGAAGCTTTCTTT
abundance: NA
d_gene: NA
j_gene: TRBJ1-1
v_gene: TRBV5-4

CDR3aa: CASSSGGHRSYGYTF
CDR3nt: TGTGCCAGCAGTTCAGGGGGCCATAGAAGTTATGGCTACACCTTC
abundance: NA
d_gene: TRBD1
j_gene: TRBJ1-2
v_gene: TRBV27

CDR3aa: CASSTSKGETQYF
CDR3nt: TGCGCCAGCAGTACATCGAAGGGGGAGACCCAGTACTTC
abundance: NA
d_gene: NA
j_gene: TRBJ2-5
v_gene: TRBV10-1

CDR3aa: CAISDWDRGLGEQYF
CDR3nt: TGTGCCATCAGTGACTGGGACAGGGGGTTGGGCGAGCAGTACTTC
abundance: NA
d_gene: TRBD1
j_gene: TRBJ2-7
v_gene: TRBV10-3

CDR3aa: CASSLRNTEAFF
CDR3nt: TGTGCCAGCAGCCTACGAAACACTGAAGCTTTCTTT
abundance: NA
d_gene: NA
j_gene: TRBJ1-1
v_gene: TRBV6-6

CDR3aa: CASSLVSQVRSYNEQFF
CDR3nt: TGTGCCAGCAGCTTAGTGAGCCAGGTTAGGTCCTACAATGAGCAGTTCTTC
abundance: NA
d_gene: NA
j_gene: TRBJ2-1
v_gene: TRBV7-8

CDR3aa: CASRATTGDGNTIYF
CDR3nt: TGCGCCAGCAGGGCTACGACAGGGGATGGAAACACCATATATTTT
abundance: NA
d_gene: TRBD1
j_gene: TRBJ1-3
v_gene: TRBV5-1

CDR3aa: CASSQGQFRETQYF
CDR3nt: TGTGCCAGCAGCCAGGGACAGTTTAGAGAGACCCAGTACTTC
abundance: NA
d_gene: TRBD1
j_gene: TRBJ2-5
v_gene: TRBV5-4

CDR3aa: CASSWGQGHYEQYF
CDR3nt: TGTGCCAGCAGCTGGGGACAGGGGCATTACGAGCAGTACTTC
abundance: once
d_gene: TRBD1
j_gene: TRBJ2-7
v_gene: TRBV7-2

CDR3aa: CASSAAPGEQYF
CDR3nt: TGTGCCAGCAGTGCGGCCCCGGGCGAGCAGTACTTC
abundance: NA
d_gene: NA
j_gene: TRBJ2-7
v_gene: TRBV2

CDR3aa: CASSFVSNTGELFF
CDR3nt: TGTGCCAGCAGCTTTGTATCGAACACCGGGGAGCTGTTTTTT
abundance: few
d_gene: NA
j_gene: TRBJ2-2
v_gene: TRBV5-6

CDR3aa: CASRFRGGPGNEQFF
CDR3nt: TGTGCCAGCAGGTTTCGCGGGGGGCCAGGCAATGAGCAGTTCTTC
abundance: NA
d_gene: TRBD2
j_gene: TRBJ2-1
v_gene: TRBV7-8

CDR3aa: CASSRWTGDGYTF
CDR3nt: TGTGCCAGCAGCCGATGGACCGGGGATGGCTACACCTTC
abundance: NA
d_gene: NA
j_gene: TRBJ1-2
v_gene: TRBV14

CDR3aa: CASSLAGELFF
CDR3nt: TGCGCCAGCAGCTTGGCAGGGGAGCTGTTTTTT
abundance: NA
d_gene: NA
j_gene: TRBJ2-2
v_gene: TRBV5-1

CDR3aa: CASSQNYRGQETQYF
CDR3nt: TGCGCCAGCAGCCAAAACTACAGGGGTCAAGAGACCCAGTACTTC
abundance: NA
d_gene: TRBD1
j_gene: TRBJ2-5
v_gene: TRBV4-3

CDR3aa: CASRMRGLRNEQYF
CDR3nt: TGCGCCAGCAGGATGCGGGGGCTGCGGAACGAGCAGTACTTC
abundance: NA
d_gene: NA
j_gene: TRBJ2-7
v_gene: TRBV5-1

CDR3aa: CSVVKGGAGASYEQYF
CDR3nt: TGCAGCGTTGTTAAGGGTGGGGCAGGGGCTTCGTACGAGCAGTACTTC
abundance: NA
d_gene: NA
j_gene: TRBJ2-7
v_gene: TRBV29-1

CDR3aa: CASSSTLESPLHF
CDR3nt: TGTGCCAGCAGCTCAACCCTAGAATCACCCCTCCACTTT
abundance: NA
d_gene: NA
j_gene: TRBJ1-6
v_gene: TRBV11-2

CDR3aa: CSVTGGGDTEAFF
CDR3nt: TGCAGCGTTACAGGGGGCGGGGACACTGAAGCTTTCTTT
abundance: NA
d_gene: TRBD1
j_gene: TRBJ1-1
v_gene: TRBV29-1

CDR3aa: CASSLMTGQQPQHF
CDR3nt: TGCGCCAGCAGCTTAATGACAGGTCAACAGCCCCAGCATTTT
abundance: NA
d_gene: NA
j_gene: TRBJ1-5
v_gene: TRBV5-1

CDR3aa: CATAWGQGPYEQYF
CDR3nt: TGTGCCACCGCCTGGGGACAGGGACCCTACGAGCAGTACTTC
abundance: once
d_gene: TRBD1
j_gene: TRBJ2-7
v_gene: TRBV15

CDR3aa: CASVRTGGVYEQYF
CDR3nt: TGTGCTAGTGTGAGGACAGGAGGGGTCTACGAGCAGTACTTC
abundance: NA
d_gene: NA
j_gene: TRBJ2-7
v_gene: TRBV12-5

CDR3aa: CASSHTTVRGRRNGELFF
CDR3nt: TGTGCCAGCAGCCACACAACAGTTAGGGGGCGCAGGAACGGGGAGCTGTTTTTT
abundance: NA
d_gene: TRBD1
j_gene: TRBJ2-2
v_gene: TRBV4-2

CDR3aa: CASSSRTGGEQYF
CDR3nt: TGTGCCAGTAGTTCGCGGACAGGCGGCGAGCAGTACTTC
abundance: few
d_gene: TRBD1
j_gene: TRBJ2-7
v_gene: TRBV19

CDR3aa: CASSESSGGGTDTQYF
CDR3nt: TGTGCCAGCAGTGAATCTAGCGGGGGGGGCACAGATACGCAGTATTTT
abundance: NA
d_gene: TRBD2
j_gene: TRBJ2-3
v_gene: TRBV6-1

CDR3aa: CASNTRPGQGHPTYNSPLHF
CDR3nt: TGTGCCAGTAATACGAGACCGGGACAGGGGCACCCTACCTATAATTCACCCCTCCACTTT
abundance: NA
d_gene: TRBD1
j_gene: TRBJ1-6
v_gene: TRBV19

CDR3aa: CASSLGSTGGGGTEAFF
CDR3nt: TGTGCCAGCAGCTTAGGTTCGACAGGGGGCGGGGGCACTGAAGCTTTCTTT
abundance: NA
d_gene: TRBD1
j_gene: TRBJ1-1
v_gene: TRBV7-2

CDR3aa: CASSPTGIEAFF
CDR3nt: TGTGCCAGCTCCCCAACAGGGATTGAAGCTTTCTTT
abundance: NA
d_gene: NA
j_gene: TRBJ1-1
v_gene: TRBV18

CDR3aa: CASSPQVNSNQPQHF
CDR3nt: TGTGCCAGTAGTCCACAGGTAAATAGCAATCAGCCCCAGCATTTT
abundance: NA
d_gene: NA
j_gene: TRBJ1-5
v_gene: TRBV19

CDR3aa: CASKESPGANVLTF
CDR3nt: TGTGCCAGCAAGGAGTCCCCTGGGGCCAACGTCCTGACTTTC
abundance: NA
d_gene: NA
j_gene: TRBJ2-6
v_gene: TRBV13

CDR3aa: CASSLVGTSYNEQFF
CDR3nt: TGTGCCAGCAGCTTAGTTGGGACTAGCTACAATGAGCAGTTCTTC
abundance: NA
d_gene: TRBD2
j_gene: TRBJ2-1
v_gene: TRBV7-2

CDR3aa: CASSTGQGSIYGYTF
CDR3nt: TGTGCCAGCAGTACAGGACAGGGCTCGATCTATGGCTACACCTTC
abundance: NA
d_gene: TRBD1
j_gene: TRBJ1-2
v_gene: TRBV6-1

CDR3aa: CAPRGPGCNEQFF
CDR3nt: TGCGCCCCCAGGGGCCCAGGGTGCAATGAGCAGTTCTTC
abundance: NA
d_gene: NA
j_gene: TRBJ2-1
v_gene: TRBV4-3

CDR3aa: CASSEIRGEVEKLFF
CDR3nt: TGTGCCAGCAGTGAGATCAGGGGAGAAGTTGAAAAACTGTTTTTT
abundance: NA
d_gene: NA
j_gene: TRBJ1-4
v_gene: TRBV2

CDR3aa: CASSLWDRGWPFNEKLFF
CDR3nt: TGTGCCAGCAGCTTATGGGACAGGGGGTGGCCGTTTAATGAAAAACTGTTTTTT
abundance: NA
d_gene: TRBD1
j_gene: TRBJ1-4
v_gene: TRBV7-3